A single sample gave rise to the 10 T cell receptor beta chains below, sequenced in a study of shared clonotypes between healthy human individuals (dated by TCRdb to about 2020). The method behind the library was the immunoSEQ multiplex PCR assay. In its TCRdb copy, this immuneACCESS table keeps in-frame sequences only and misses some clones. Where compared with another copy, unresolved V genes explain less than half of these, and the others have no known cause. The sample data list 730,000 or so clones, and around 72% of these were observed just once. The ten largest clones take up 1.5% to 2% of the sample. The source material was memory CD4+ T cells sorted from blood. The sample's cell subset or site, from its label and the paper: CD45RA-negative fraction. The source of these receptors is a young woman in good health.

This clone was detected a few times. The rearrangement links TRBV28 to TRBJ2-7; 14 bases are a match to TRBD2. There are 16 residues in the CDR3. The germline CDR1 and CDR2 sequences are MDHEN and SYDVKM. The V segment lost 5 bases and the J segment 4 bases; nucleotides outside the gene matches: 7. CDR3 region: CASSLSTSGRVYEQYF. The CDR3 DNA sequence: TGTGCCAGCAGTCTCTCGACTAGCGGGAGGGTATACGAGCAGTACTTC.

This clone showed up many times. The chain recombines TRBV4-1 with TRBJ2-7; a possible D gene is TRBD2 (6 bases). Germline V gene data show CDR1 as MGHRA and CDR2 as YSYEKL. The CDR3 spans 16 residues. V shed 0 bases and J shed 3 bases, with 15 bases lying between them. The CDR3 reads CASSQEGSSANYEQYF. CDR3 DNA sequence: TGCGCCAGCAGCCAAGAGGGCTCTAGCGCCAACTACGAGCAGTACTTC.

The chain has TRBV28 and TRBJ2-7; 8 bases match TRBD1. The germline gives CDR1 MDHEN, CDR2 SYDVKM. This CDR3 contains 14 residues. V gave up 1 base and J gave up 7 bases; unmatched junction bases: 6. CDR3 residues: CASSLFRTGIEQYF. In DNA form, the CDR3 reads TGTGCCAGCAGTTTATTTCGGACAGGGATTGAGCAGTACTTC.

Note on this clone: This same CDR3 is encoded by further DNA sequences in the sample. The J gene is TRBJ2-1, the V gene TRBV27; D might be TRBD2 (5 bases). The germline V gene has CDR1 MNHEY and CDR2 SMNVEV (reference sequence). V was cut by 6 bases and J by 0 bases, with 12 bases left in between. This CDR3 is 15 amino acids long. In DNA form, the CDR3 reads TGTGCCAGCAGCCTTAGCGTTAGCTCCTACAATGAGCAGTTCTTC. Translating gives CASSLSVSSYNEQFF.

This clone was counted a few times. The gene calls are TRBV20-1 and TRBJ2-1; D ambiguous. Germline assignment: CDR1 DFQATT and CDR2 SNEGSKA (reference sequence). V lost 1 base, J lost 5 bases, and 3 bases lay in between. This CDR3 has 11 residues. The CDR3 DNA follows: TGCAGTGCTAGAGGACACAATGAGCAGTTCTTC. As protein: CSARGHNEQFF.

The genes are TRBV10-2 and TRBJ1-5; D ambiguous. The CDR3 has 14 residues. Deletions cut 6 bases from V and 1 base from J, with 10 bases between. Looked up from germline, CDR1 is WSHSY and CDR2 is SAAADI. The CDR3 here is CASRPGISNQPQHF. CDR3 in DNA: TGCGCCAGCAGACCCGGGATCAGCAATCAGCCCCAGCATTTT.

CDR3 protein: CASSSKVEDTQYF. CDR3 DNA: TGTGCCAGCTCATCAAAGGTGGAAGATACGCAGTATTTT. The chain uses TRBV18 and TRBJ2-3; D uncertain. Germline values: CDR1 KGHSH, CDR2 LQKENI. CDR3 size: 13 residues. V gave up 5 bases and J gave up 5 bases, with 11 bases separating them.

The chain combines TRBV15 with TRBJ1-3, with D possibly being TRBD1 (5 bases). This CDR3 spans 16 amino acids. CDR1 is LNHNV and CDR2 is YYDKDF in the germline V gene (reference sequence). V was cut by 3 bases and J by 0 bases, with 12 bases left in between. The CDR3 loop reads CATSRGGGDSGNTIYF. The CDR3 DNA reads TGTGCCACCAGCAGGGGCGGAGGGGACTCTGGAAACACCATATATTTT. Together with reference TRBV15 and TRBJ1-3, the CDR3 gives the full variable domain: DAMVIQNPRYQVTQFGKPVTLSCSQTLNHNVMYWYQQKSSQAPKLLFHYYDKDFNNEADTPDNFQSRRPNTSFCFLDIRSPGLGDTAMYLCATSRGGGDSGNTIYFGEGSWLTVV.

J is TRBJ2-2 and V is TRBV19, with D unresolved. This CDR3 is 13 amino acids long. V lost 1 base to trimming and J lost 6 bases, with 6 bases between them. Germline assignment: CDR1 LNHDA and CDR2 SQIVND (reference sequence). The CDR3 here is CASSIGEPGELFF. For the CDR3, the DNA is TGTGCCAGTAGTATAGGGGAACCCGGGGAGCTGTTTTTT.

The rearrangement links TRBV12-5 to TRBJ2-5; 7 bases match TRBD1. The CDR3 is 14 residues long. With 6 bases clipped from V and 3 bases from J, the junction kept 7 bases outside the gene matches. The germline V gene has CDR1 LGHNT and CDR2 FRNRAP. The CDR3 loop reads CASGRDSPEETQYF. The CDR3 DNA follows: TGTGCTAGTGGCAGGGACAGCCCCGAAGAGACCCAGTACTTC.